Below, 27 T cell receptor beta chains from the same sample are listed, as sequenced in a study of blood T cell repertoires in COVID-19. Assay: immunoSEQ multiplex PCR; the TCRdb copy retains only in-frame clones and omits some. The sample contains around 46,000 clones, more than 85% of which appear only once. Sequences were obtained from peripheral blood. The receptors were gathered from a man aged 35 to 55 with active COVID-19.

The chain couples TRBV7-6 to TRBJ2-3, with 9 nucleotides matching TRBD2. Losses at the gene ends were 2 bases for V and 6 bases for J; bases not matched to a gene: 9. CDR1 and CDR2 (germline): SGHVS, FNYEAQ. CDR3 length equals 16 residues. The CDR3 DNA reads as TGTGCCAGCAGCTTATTCGGACTAGCGTCATCGGATACGCAGTATTTT. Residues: CASSLFGLASSDTQYF.

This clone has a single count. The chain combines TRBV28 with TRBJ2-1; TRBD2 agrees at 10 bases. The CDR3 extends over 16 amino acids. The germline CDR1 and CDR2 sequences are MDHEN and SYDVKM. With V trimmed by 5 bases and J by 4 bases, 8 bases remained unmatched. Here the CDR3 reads CASSVATSGVYNEQFF. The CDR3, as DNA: TGTGCCAGCAGTGTCGCCACTAGCGGGGTTTACAATGAGCAGTTCTTC.

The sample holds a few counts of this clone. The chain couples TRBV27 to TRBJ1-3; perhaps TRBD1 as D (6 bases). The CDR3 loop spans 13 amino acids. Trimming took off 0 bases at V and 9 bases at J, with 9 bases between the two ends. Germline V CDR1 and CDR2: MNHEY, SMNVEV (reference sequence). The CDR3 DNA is TGTGCCAGCAGTTTATCCCAGGGGAGCACCATATATTTT. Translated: CASSLSQGSTIYF.

The CDR3 region is CASSSNLNTWTSGAKWTDTQYF. The CDR3 DNA reads as TGTGCCAGCAGCTCTAATCTCAATACCTGGACTAGCGGAGCGAAATGGACAGATACGCAGTATTTT. The chain is built from TRBV9 and TRBJ2-3, with 10 bases lining up with TRBD2. This CDR3 region has 22 residues. V was clipped by 4 bases and J by 3 bases; unmatched bases: 26. Germline V CDR1 and CDR2: SGDLS, YYNGEE. Full variable domain (outside the CDR3, taken from reference TRBV9 and TRBJ2-3): DSGVTQTPKHLITATGQRVTLRCSPRSGDLSVYWYQQSLDQGLQFLIQYYNGEERAKGNILERFSAQQFPDLHSELNLSSLELGDSALYFCASSSNLNTWTSGAKWTDTQYFGPGTRLTVL.

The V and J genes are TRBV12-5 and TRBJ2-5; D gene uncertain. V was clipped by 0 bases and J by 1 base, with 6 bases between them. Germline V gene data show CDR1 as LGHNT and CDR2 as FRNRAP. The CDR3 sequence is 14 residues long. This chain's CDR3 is CASGLVRSQETQYF. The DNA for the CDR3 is TGTGCTAGTGGTTTGGTCCGGTCCCAAGAGACCCAGTACTTC.

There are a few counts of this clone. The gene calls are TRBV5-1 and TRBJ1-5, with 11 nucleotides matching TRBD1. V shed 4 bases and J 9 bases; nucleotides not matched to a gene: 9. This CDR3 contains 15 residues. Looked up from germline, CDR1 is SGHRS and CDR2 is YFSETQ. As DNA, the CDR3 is TGCGCCAGCAGCGCCAATGCGGGACAGGGGGGGCCCCAGCATTTT. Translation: CASSANAGQGGPQHF.

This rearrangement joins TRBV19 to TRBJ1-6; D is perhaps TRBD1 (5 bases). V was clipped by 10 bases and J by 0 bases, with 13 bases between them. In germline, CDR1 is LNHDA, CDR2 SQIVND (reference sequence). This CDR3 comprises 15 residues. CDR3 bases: TGTGCCACCCAACAGGACAACTCCTATAATTCACCCCTCCACTTT. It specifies CATQQDNSYNSPLHF.

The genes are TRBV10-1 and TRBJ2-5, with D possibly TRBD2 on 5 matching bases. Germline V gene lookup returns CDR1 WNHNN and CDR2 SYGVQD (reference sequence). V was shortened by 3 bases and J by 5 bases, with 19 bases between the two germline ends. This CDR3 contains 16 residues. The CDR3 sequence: CASSDVRLSRRETQYF. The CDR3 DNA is TGCGCCAGCAGTGATGTGCGACTAAGCCGCCGGGAGACCCAGTACTTC.

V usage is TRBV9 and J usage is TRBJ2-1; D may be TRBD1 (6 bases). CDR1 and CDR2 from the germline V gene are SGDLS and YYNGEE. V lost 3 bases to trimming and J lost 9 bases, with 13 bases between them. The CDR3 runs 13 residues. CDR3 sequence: CASSGTARGEQFF. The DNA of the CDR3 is TGTGCCAGCAGCGGGACAGCCCGGGGTGAGCAGTTCTTC.

CDR3 residues: CASSLILVEVYNEQFF. Written as DNA, the CDR3 is TGTGCCAGCAGCCTCATTCTAGTTGAGGTCTACAATGAGCAGTTCTTC. The chain uses TRBV11-3 and TRBJ2-1, with D unresolved. The CDR3 extends over 16 amino acids. Germline CDR1 and CDR2: SGHNT and YENEEA. Trimming removed 5 bases at V and 3 bases at J, with 17 bases between.

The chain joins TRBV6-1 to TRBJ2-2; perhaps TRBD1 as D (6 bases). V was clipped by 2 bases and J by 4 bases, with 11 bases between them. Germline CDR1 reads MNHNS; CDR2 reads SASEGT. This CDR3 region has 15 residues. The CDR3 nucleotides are TGTGCCAGCAGTGAATTGCAGGGGTCCACCGGGGAGCTGTTTTTT. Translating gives CASSELQGSTGELFF.

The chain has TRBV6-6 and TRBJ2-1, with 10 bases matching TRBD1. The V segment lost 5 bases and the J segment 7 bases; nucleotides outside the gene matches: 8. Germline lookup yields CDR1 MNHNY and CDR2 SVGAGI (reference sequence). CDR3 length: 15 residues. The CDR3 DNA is TGTGCCAGCAGTACTCGGACAGGGGGTCGAAATGAGCAGTTCTTC. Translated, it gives CASSTRTGGRNEQFF.

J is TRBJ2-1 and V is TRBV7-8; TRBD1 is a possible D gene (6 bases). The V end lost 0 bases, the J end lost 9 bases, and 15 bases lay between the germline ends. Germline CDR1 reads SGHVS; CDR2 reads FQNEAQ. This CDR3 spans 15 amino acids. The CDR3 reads CASSLAFLGTSEQFF. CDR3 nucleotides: TGTGCCAGCAGCTTAGCTTTCCTGGGGACAAGTGAGCAGTTCTTC.

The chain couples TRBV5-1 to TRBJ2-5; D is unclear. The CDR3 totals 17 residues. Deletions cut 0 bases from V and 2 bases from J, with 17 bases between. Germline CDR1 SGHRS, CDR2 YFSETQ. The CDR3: CASSLVSGPNVQETQYF. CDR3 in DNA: TGCGCCAGCAGCTTGGTTTCTGGGCCAAACGTGCAAGAGACCCAGTACTTC. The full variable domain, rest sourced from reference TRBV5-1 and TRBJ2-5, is KAGVTQTPRYLIKTRGQQVTLSCSPISGHRSVSWYQQTPGQGLQFLFEYFSETQRNKGNFPGRFSGRQFSNSRSEMNVSTLELGDSALYLCASSLVSGPNVQETQYFGPGTRLLVL.

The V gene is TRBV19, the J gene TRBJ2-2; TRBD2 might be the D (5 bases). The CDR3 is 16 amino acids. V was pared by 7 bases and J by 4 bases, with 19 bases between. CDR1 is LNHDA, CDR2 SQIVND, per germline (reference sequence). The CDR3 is CASTKAGTRTTGELFF. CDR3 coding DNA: TGTGCCAGTACCAAGGCGGGTACTAGGACCACCGGGGAGCTGTTTTTT.

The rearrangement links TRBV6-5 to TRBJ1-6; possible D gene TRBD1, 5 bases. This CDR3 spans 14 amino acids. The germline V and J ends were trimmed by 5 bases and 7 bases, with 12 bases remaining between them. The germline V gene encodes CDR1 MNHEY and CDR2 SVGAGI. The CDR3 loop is CASSLGGGNSPLHF. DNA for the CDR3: TGTGCCAGCAGTCTGGGGGGAGGCAATTCACCCCTCCACTTT.

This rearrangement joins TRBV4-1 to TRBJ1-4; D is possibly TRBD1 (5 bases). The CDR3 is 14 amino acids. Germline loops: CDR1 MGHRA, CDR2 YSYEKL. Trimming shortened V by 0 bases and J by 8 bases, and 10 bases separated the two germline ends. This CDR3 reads CASSQEYRPEKLFF. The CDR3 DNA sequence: TGCGCCAGCAGCCAAGAATACAGGCCGGAAAAACTGTTTTTT.

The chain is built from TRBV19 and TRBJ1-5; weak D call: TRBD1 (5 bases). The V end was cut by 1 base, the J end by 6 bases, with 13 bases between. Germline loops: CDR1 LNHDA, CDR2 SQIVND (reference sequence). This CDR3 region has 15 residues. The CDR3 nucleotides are TGTGCCAGTAGTATAGCGACAGTTTACGGTCAGCCCCAGCATTTT. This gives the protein CASSIATVYGQPQHF. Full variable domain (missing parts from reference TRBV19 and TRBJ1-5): DGGITQSPKYLFRKEGQNVTLSCEQNLNHDAMYWYRQDPGQGLRLIYYSQIVNDFQKGDIAEGYSVSREKKESFPLTVTSAQKNPTAFYLCASSIATVYGQPQHFGDGTRLSIL.

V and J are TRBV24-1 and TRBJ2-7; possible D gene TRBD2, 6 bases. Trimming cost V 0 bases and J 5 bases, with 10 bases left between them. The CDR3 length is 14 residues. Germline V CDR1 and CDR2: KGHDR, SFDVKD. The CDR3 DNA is TGTGCCACCAGTGATTTGGCTGGCGGGGACGAGCAGTACTTC. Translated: CATSDLAGGDEQYF.

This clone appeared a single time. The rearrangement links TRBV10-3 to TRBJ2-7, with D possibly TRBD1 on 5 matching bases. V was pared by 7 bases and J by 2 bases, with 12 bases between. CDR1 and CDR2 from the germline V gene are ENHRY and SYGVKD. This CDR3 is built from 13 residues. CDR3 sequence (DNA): TGTGCCATCACCCAGACAGAGACCTACGAGCAGTACTTC. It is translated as CAITQTETYEQYF.

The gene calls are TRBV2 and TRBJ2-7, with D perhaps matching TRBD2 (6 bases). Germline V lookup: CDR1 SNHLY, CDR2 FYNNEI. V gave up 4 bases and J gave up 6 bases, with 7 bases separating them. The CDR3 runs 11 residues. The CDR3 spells CASSGGGEQYF. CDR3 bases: TGTGCCAGCAGTGGGGGAGGCGAGCAGTACTTC.

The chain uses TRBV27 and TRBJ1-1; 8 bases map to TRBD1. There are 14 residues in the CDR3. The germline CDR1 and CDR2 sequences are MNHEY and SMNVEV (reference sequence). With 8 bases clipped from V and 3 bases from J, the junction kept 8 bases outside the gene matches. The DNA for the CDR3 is TGTGCCAGCCGTAAACAGGGGGGCGACACTGAAGCTTTCTTT. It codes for CASRKQGGDTEAFF.

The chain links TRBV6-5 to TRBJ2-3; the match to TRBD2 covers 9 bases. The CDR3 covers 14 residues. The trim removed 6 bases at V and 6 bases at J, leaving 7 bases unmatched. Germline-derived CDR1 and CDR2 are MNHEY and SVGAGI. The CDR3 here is CASRTGTSLDTQYF. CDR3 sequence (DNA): TGTGCCAGCAGGACCGGGACTAGCCTCGATACGCAGTATTTT.

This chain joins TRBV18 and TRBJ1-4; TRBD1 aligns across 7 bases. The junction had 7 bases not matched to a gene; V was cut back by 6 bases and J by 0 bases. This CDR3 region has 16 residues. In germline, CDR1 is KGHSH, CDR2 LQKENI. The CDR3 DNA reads TGTGCCAGCTCGTCTCGACAGGGTGCAACTAATGAAAAACTGTTTTTT. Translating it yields CASSSRQGATNEKLFF.

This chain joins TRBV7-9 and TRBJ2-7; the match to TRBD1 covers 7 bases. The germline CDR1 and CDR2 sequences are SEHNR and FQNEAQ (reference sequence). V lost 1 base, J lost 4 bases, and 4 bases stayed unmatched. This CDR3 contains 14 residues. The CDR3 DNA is TGTGCCAGCAGCTTAGGGCAGGGGGAATACGAGCAGTACTTC. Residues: CASSLGQGEYEQYF. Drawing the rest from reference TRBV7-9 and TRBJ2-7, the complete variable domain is DTGVSQNPRHKITKRGQNVTFRCDPISEHNRLYWYRQTLGQGPEFLTYFQNEAQLEKSRLLSDRFSAERPKGSFSTLEIQRTEQGDSAMYLCASSLGQGEYEQYFGPGTRLTVT.

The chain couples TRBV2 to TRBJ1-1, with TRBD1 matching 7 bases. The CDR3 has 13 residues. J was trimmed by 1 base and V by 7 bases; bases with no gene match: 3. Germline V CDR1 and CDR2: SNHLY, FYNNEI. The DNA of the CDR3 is TGTGCCAGCATTTGGACAGGGAACACTGAAGCTTTCTTT. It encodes CASIWTGNTEAFF.

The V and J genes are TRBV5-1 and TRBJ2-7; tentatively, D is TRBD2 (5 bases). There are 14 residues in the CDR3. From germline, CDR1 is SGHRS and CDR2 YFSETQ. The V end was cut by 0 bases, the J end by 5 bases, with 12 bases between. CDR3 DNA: TGCGCCAGCAGCTTGGCAGGACTCGTCCACGAGCAGTACTTC. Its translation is CASSLAGLVHEQYF. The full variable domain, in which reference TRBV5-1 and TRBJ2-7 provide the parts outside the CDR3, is KAGVTQTPRYLIKTRGQQVTLSCSPISGHRSVSWYQQTPGQGLQFLFEYFSETQRNKGNFPGRFSGRQFSNSRSEMNVSTLELGDSALYLCASSLAGLVHEQYFGPGTRLTVT.